One and the same sample provided the 6 T cell receptor beta chains below, sequenced in a study of cytotoxic CD8 clonotypes in ibrutinib-treated CLL. The protocol was immunoSEQ multiplex PCR, while the TCRdb copy is restricted to in-frame clones and leaves out a portion. The sample has around 160,000 clones, roughly 80% seen once; the top ten hold roughly 1.9%. The material sequenced was PBMCs, taken after 12 months of ibrutinib treatment. The receptors come from a human donor with chronic lymphocytic leukemia.

V is TRBV7-8 and J is TRBJ1-1, with D maybe TRBD1 (6 bases). The germline V and J ends were trimmed by 4 bases and 1 base, with 16 bases remaining between them. Per germline, CDR1 SGHVS and CDR2 FQNEAQ. The CDR3 has 16 amino acids. In DNA, the CDR3 is TGTGCCAGCAGCTCCATCCATCAGACAGGGAACACTGAAGCTTTCTTT. It yields the protein CASSSIHQTGNTEAFF.

This clone was seen once. This chain links TRBV9 with TRBJ2-7, with D unclear. V lost 3 bases and J lost 0, with 13 bases in between. The germline V gene encodes CDR1 SGDLS and CDR2 YYNGEE. This CDR3 spans 15 amino acids. CDR3 in amino acids: CASSEGPDGSYEQYF. CDR3 DNA: TGTGCCAGCAGCGAGGGCCCGGACGGCTCCTACGAGCAGTACTTC.

This rearrangement joins TRBV28 to TRBJ1-2; no clear D gene. Trimming took 8 bases from V and 0 from J, leaving 7 bases between them. CDR1 MDHEN and CDR2 SYDVKM come from the germline V gene. This CDR3 spans 12 amino acids. The DNA for the CDR3 is TGTGCCAGCGGAGCTCCTAACTATGGCTACACCTTC. Translated: CASGAPNYGYTF.

There are many counts of this clone. V gene TRBV28 combines with J gene TRBJ1-1; D is undetermined. The V gene's germline CDR1 is MDHEN and CDR2 SYDVKM. The germline V and J ends were trimmed by 6 bases and 4 bases, with 9 bases remaining between them. There are 12 residues in the CDR3. The CDR3 coding sequence is TGTGCCAGCAGGACGGTTCGCACTGAAGCTTTCTTT. As protein: CASRTVRTEAFF.

The rearrangement uses TRBV11-3 and TRBJ1-2; weak D call: TRBD1 (6 bases). V dropped 3 bases and J dropped 8 bases, with 10 bases sitting between them. Germline V lookup: CDR1 SGHNT, CDR2 YENEEA. This CDR3 comprises 12 residues. CDR3 DNA: TGTGCCAGCAGCTTGGGGACATACGGCTACACCTTC. This codes for CASSLGTYGYTF. Together with reference TRBV11-3 and TRBJ1-2, the CDR3 gives the full variable domain: EAGVVQSPRYKIIEKKQPVAFWCNPISGHNTLYWYLQNLGQGPELLIRYENEEAVDDSQLPKDRFSAERLKGVDSTLKIQPAELGDSAVYLCASSLGTYGYTFGSGTRLTVV.

The chain joins TRBV5-8 to TRBJ1-2, with D uncertain. The V end was cut by 0 bases, the J end by 4 bases, with 10 bases between. The CDR3 is 14 amino acids. Per the germline V gene, CDR1 is SGHTS and CDR2 is YDEGEE. The CDR3 DNA reads as TGTGCCAGCAGCTTGGCCGGCACTGGCTATGGCTACACCTTC. It yields the protein CASSLAGTGYGYTF.